A single sample is the source of the 19 T cell receptor beta chains below, sequenced in a study of cytomegalovirus exposure and HLA in healthy donors. 13 Jbeta primers and 60 Vbeta primers were used for the PCR. Sequencing was performed with immunoSEQ multiplex PCR; in TCRdb, only in-frame clones are kept and a portion is missing. The sample includes roughly 190,000 clones, less than 85% of them seen just once. The sample was PBMCs. These receptor sequences come from a young man in good health and CMV-seropositive.

V and J are TRBV5-1 and TRBJ2-2; D remains ambiguous. Trimming stripped 2 bases from V and 6 bases from J, with 5 bases between. The CDR3 is 12 residues long. Germline V gives CDR1 SGHRS, CDR2 YFSETQ. The CDR3 DNA reads as TGCGCCAGCAGCTTTACTTCCGGGGAGCTGTTTTTT. Amino acid sequence: CASSFTSGELFF.

The chain carries TRBV4-3 and TRBJ1-4, with 8 bases matching TRBD1. Germline CDR1 and CDR2: LGHNA and YSLEER. J was trimmed by 8 bases and V by 2 bases; bases with no gene match: 4. The CDR3 is made up of 14 amino acids. In DNA, the CDR3 is TGCGCCAGCAGCCAACGACAGGGGACGGAAAAACTGTTTTTT. Protein product: CASSQRQGTEKLFF.

The rearrangement joins TRBV6-6 to TRBJ1-2; 10 bases agree with TRBD1. V was pared by 2 bases and J by 6 bases, with 6 bases of the junction left unmatched. The CDR3 is made up of 15 amino acids. Germline V gives CDR1 MNHNY, CDR2 SVGAGI (reference sequence). DNA for the CDR3: TGTGCCAGCAGTTACGAAGGGACAGGGGCGAATGGCTACACCTTC. This sequence encodes CASSYEGTGANGYTF.

The genes are TRBV5-4 and TRBJ2-3; tentatively, D is TRBD1 (8 bases). Trimming shortened V by 4 bases and J by 3 bases, and 15 bases separated the two germline ends. This CDR3 spans 15 amino acids. Per germline, CDR1 SGHNT and CDR2 YYREEE (reference sequence). The CDR3 sequence is CASSLEQGGTDTQYF. The CDR3 DNA reads TGTGCCAGCAGCCTTGAACAGGGGGGGACAGATACGCAGTATTTT.

The J gene is TRBJ2-3, the V gene TRBV10-1; D call uncertain. Trimming pared 4 bases from V and 2 bases from J, leaving 7 bases between. This CDR3 contains 13 residues. Germline CDR1 WNHNN, CDR2 SYGVQD (reference sequence). Here the CDR3 reads CASSGRYTDTQYF. Written as DNA, the CDR3 is TGCGCCAGCAGTGGTCGTTACACAGATACGCAGTATTTT.

The gene calls are TRBV9 and TRBJ1-4; 9 nucleotides line up with TRBD1. CDR3 size: 15 residues. The V gene's germline CDR1 is SGDLS and CDR2 YYNGEE. Trimming at V came to 0 bases and at J to 8 bases, leaving 5 bases not matched to a gene. The CDR3 DNA follows: TGTGCCAGCAGCGTAGGGGGACAGGGTGGAGAAAAACTGTTTTTT. The encoded protein is CASSVGGQGGEKLFF.

This clone appeared once. The genes are TRBV9 and TRBJ2-3; weak D call: TRBD1 (6 bases). The germline V gene has CDR1 SGDLS and CDR2 YYNGEE. V lost 2 bases and J 2 bases, leaving 12 bases between the germline ends. The CDR3 sequence is 15 residues long. As DNA, the CDR3 is TGTGCCAGCAGCGTGGGGGCGAGATACACAGATACGCAGTATTTT. This sequence encodes CASSVGARYTDTQYF.

The rearrangement uses TRBV10-3 and TRBJ2-7; possible D gene TRBD2, 5 bases. The V gene lost 6 bases and the J gene lost 3 bases, with 12 bases spanning the gap. CDR3 size: 13 residues. Germline assignment: CDR1 ENHRY and CDR2 SYGVKD. The CDR3 reads CAIRTSGGYEQYF. The CDR3 DNA reads TGTGCCATCAGGACCTCAGGAGGCTACGAGCAGTACTTC.

The V gene is TRBV4-3, the J gene TRBJ2-7, with 9 bases that match TRBD2. Per the germline V gene, CDR1 is LGHNA and CDR2 is YSLEER. The CDR3 has 17 residues. V was pared by 0 bases and J by 0 bases, with 6 bases of the junction left unmatched. The CDR3 here is CASSQESSGVPSYEQYF. For the CDR3, the DNA is TGCGCCAGCAGCCAAGAATCTAGCGGGGTTCCCTCCTACGAGCAGTACTTC.

The V and J genes are TRBV13 and TRBJ2-1, with D perhaps TRBD2 (5 bases). V was shortened by 6 bases and J by 9 bases, with 12 bases between the two germline ends. The CDR3 runs to 12 residues. CDR1 is PRHDT and CDR2 is FYEKMQ in the germline V gene (reference sequence). CDR3 DNA sequence: TGTGCCAGCAGGTGGCGGGTAGGTGAGCAGTTCTTC. Amino acids: CASRWRVGEQFF.

J is TRBJ2-4 and V is TRBV2; 7 bases align to TRBD2. CDR3 length: 13 amino acids. Trimming cost V 6 bases and J 5 bases; bases outside gene matches: 4. CDR1 is SNHLY and CDR2 is FYNNEI in the germline V gene. CDR3 sequence (DNA): TGTGCCAGCAGGGTGAGCGGGGAAAACATTCAGTACTTC. This sequence encodes CASRVSGENIQYF.

This clone was observed a few times. This chain joins TRBV7-3 and TRBJ2-5; D possibly corresponds to TRBD1 (6 bases). Germline-derived CDR1 and CDR2 are SGHTA and FQGTGA. CDR3 length: 13 residues. Trimming shortened V by 5 bases and J by 5 bases, and 12 bases separated the two germline ends. The DNA for the CDR3 is TGTGCCAGCAGCCGGGGACAACGGGAGACCCAGTACTTC. Its protein is CASSRGQRETQYF.

A word on this clone: The sample contains more than one DNA sequence encoding this CDR3. The gene calls are TRBV12-5 and TRBJ1-3; 7 nucleotides line up with TRBD1. The CDR3 is made up of 13 amino acids. Germline CDR1 reads LGHNT; CDR2 reads FRNRAP. J was trimmed by 7 bases and V by 4 bases; bases with no gene match: 4. CDR3 nucleotide sequence: TGTGCTAGTGGTTCCGCAGGGGGTAACACCATATATTTT. Its translation: CASGSAGGNTIYF.

Concerning this clone itself: This CDR3 is also generated by other DNA sequences in the sample. This chain connects TRBV7-2 to TRBJ2-3; 7 bases are shared with TRBD2. From germline, CDR1 is SGHTA and CDR2 FQGNSA. This CDR3 comprises 14 residues. After removal of 0 bases from V and 4 bases from J, the junction contained 1 base not matched to a gene. CDR3 amino acids: CASSLAGGADTQYF. The DNA for the CDR3 is TGTGCCAGCAGCTTAGCGGGAGGGGCAGATACGCAGTATTTT.

The V and J genes are TRBV11-1 and TRBJ2-3; perhaps TRBD2 as D (6 bases). CDR3 length equals 16 residues. V lost 4 bases and J lost 2, with 16 bases in between. Germline CDR1 SGHAT, CDR2 FQDESV (reference sequence). CDR3: CASSSGLVIVTDTQYF. CDR3 sequence (DNA): TGTGCCAGCAGCTCGGGACTCGTGATAGTCACAGATACGCAGTATTTT.

This chain uses TRBV28 with TRBJ2-5; 7 bases match TRBD2. With V trimmed by 6 bases and J by 0 bases, 4 bases remained unmatched. The V gene's germline CDR1 is MDHEN and CDR2 SYDVKM. The CDR3 extends over 14 amino acids. DNA of the CDR3: TGTGCCAGCAGGGGGGGACTAAACCAAGAGACCCAGTACTTC. It specifies CASRGGLNQETQYF.

The chain links TRBV6-6 to TRBJ1-6; D may be TRBD1 (6 bases). V gave up 0 bases and J gave up 9 bases, with 9 bases separating them. Looked up from germline, CDR1 is MNHNY and CDR2 is SVGAGI (reference sequence). The CDR3 contains 14 residues. CDR3 sequence (DNA): TGTGCCAGCAGTTACTCCAGGGGCTCTTCACCCCTCCACTTT. It is translated as CASSYSRGSSPLHF.

Concerning this clone itself: The same CDR3 also results from other DNA sequences found in this sample. The chain is built from TRBV7-9 and TRBJ2-7, with TRBD1 matching 10 bases. The V and J ends lost 1 base and 5 bases, in that order; junction bases with no gene match: 5. The CDR3 is 15 residues long. Germline-derived CDR1 and CDR2 are SEHNR and FQNEAQ (reference sequence). The chain's CDR3 is CASSLGWDRGDEQYF. The CDR3 DNA reads as TGTGCCAGCAGCTTAGGATGGGACAGGGGCGACGAGCAGTACTTC.

The chain combines TRBV4-2 with TRBJ2-2, with D perhaps TRBD2 (6 bases). In germline, CDR1 is LGHNA, CDR2 YNFKEQ. The V end was cut by 4 bases, the J end by 1 base, with 13 bases between. There are 16 residues in the CDR3. In DNA form, the CDR3 reads TGTGCCAGCAGCCTCTACGGGACTCTGAACACCGGGGAGCTGTTTTTT. Translation: CASSLYGTLNTGELFF.